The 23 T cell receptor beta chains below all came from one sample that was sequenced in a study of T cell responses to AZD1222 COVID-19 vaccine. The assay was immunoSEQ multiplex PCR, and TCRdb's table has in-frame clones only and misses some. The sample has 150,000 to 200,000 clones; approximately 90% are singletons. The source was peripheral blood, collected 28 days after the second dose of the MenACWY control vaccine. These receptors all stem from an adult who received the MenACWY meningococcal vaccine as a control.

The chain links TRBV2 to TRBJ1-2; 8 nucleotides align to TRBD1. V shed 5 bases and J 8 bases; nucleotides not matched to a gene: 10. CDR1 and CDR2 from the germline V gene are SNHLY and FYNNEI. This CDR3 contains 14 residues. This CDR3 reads CASSSQRTGNGYTF. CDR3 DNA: TGTGCCAGCAGTAGCCAAAGGACAGGGAACGGCTACACCTTC.

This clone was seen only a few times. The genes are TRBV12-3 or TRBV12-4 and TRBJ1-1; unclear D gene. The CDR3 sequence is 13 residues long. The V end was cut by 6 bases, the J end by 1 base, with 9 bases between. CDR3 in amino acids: CASSWGGNTEAFF. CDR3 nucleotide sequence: TGTGCCAGCAGCTGGGGAGGGAACACTGAAGCTTTCTTT.

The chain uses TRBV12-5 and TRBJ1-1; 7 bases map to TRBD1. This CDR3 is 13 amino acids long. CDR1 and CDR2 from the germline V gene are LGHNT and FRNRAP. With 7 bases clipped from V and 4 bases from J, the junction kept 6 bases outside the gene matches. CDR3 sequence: CASAPSGGTEAFF. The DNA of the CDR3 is TGTGCTAGTGCCCCTTCAGGGGGCACTGAAGCTTTCTTT.

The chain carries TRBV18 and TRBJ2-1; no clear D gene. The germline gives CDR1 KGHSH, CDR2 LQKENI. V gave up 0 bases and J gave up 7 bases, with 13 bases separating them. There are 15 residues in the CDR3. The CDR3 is CASSPPTTLGNEQFF. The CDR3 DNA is TGTGCCAGCTCACCACCAACCACCCTAGGGAATGAGCAGTTCTTC. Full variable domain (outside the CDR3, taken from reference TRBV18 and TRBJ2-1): NAGVMQNPRHLVRRRGQEARLRCSPMKGHSHVYWYRQLPEEGLKFMVYLQKENIIDESGMPKERFSAEFPKEGPSILRIQQVVRGDSAAYFCASSPPTTLGNEQFFGPGTRLTVL.

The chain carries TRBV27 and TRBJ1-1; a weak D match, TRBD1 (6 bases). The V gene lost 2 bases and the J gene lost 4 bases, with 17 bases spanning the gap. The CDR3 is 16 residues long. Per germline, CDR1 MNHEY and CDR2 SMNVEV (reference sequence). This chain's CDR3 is CASSLISGARFTEAFF. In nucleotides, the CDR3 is TGTGCCAGCAGTTTAATCTCGGGGGCCAGGTTCACTGAAGCTTTCTTT.

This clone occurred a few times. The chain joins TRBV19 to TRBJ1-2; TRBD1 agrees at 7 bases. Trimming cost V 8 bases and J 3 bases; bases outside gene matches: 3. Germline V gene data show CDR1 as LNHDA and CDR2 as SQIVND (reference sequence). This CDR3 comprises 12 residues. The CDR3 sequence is CASSGQDYGYTF. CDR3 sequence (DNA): TGTGCCAGTTCTGGACAGGACTATGGCTACACCTTC.

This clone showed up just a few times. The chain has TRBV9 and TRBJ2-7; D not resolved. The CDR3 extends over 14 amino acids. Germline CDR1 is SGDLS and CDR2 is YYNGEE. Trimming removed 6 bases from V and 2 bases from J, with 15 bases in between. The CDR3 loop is CASNSAGGAYEQYF. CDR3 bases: TGTGCCAGCAACAGTGCCGGTGGCGCCTACGAGCAGTACTTC. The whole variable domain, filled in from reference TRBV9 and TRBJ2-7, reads DSGVTQTPKHLITATGQRVTLRCSPRSGDLSVYWYQQSLDQGLQFLIQYYNGEERAKGNILERFSAQQFPDLHSELNLSSLELGDSALYFCASNSAGGAYEQYFGPGTRLTVT.

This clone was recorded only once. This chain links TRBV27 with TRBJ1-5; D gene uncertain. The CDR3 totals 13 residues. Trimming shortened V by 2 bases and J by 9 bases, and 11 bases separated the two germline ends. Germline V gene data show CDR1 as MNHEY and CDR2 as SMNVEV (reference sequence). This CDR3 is CASSLKTGRPQHF. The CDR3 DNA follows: TGTGCCAGCAGTTTAAAAACCGGGCGGCCCCAGCATTTT.

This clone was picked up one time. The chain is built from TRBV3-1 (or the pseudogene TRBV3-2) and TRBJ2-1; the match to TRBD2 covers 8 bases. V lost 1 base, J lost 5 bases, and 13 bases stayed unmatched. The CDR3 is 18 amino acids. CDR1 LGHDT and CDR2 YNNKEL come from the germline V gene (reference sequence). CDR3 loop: CASSQAPWSCGRNNEQFF. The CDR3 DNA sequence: TGTGCCAGCAGCCAAGCCCCCTGGAGTTGCGGGAGGAACAATGAGCAGTTCTTC.

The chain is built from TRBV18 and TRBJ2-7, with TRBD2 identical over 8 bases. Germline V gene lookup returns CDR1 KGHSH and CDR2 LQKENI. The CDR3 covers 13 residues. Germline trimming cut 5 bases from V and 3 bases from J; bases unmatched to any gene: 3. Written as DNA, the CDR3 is TGTGCCAGCTCAGCACTAGCGGTCTACGAGCAGTACTTC. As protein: CASSALAVYEQYF.

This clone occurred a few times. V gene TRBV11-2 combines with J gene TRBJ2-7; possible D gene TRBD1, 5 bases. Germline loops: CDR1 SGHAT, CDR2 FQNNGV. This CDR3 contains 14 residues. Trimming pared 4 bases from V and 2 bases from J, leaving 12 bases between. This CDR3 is CASSSTRQPYEQYF. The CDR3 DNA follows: TGTGCCAGCAGCTCGACCCGACAGCCCTACGAGCAGTACTTC.

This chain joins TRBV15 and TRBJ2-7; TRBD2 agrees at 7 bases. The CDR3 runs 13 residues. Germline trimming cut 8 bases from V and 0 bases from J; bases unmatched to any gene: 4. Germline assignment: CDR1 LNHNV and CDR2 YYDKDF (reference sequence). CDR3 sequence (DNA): TGTGCCACCGCTTCTAGCGGCTCCTACGAGCAGTACTTC. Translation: CATASSGSYEQYF.

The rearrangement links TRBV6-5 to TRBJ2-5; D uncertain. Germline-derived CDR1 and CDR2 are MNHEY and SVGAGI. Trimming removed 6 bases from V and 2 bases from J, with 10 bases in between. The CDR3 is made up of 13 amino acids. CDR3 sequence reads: CASSPGQQETQYF. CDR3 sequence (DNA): TGTGCCAGCAGCCCGGGTCAACAAGAGACCCAGTACTTC.

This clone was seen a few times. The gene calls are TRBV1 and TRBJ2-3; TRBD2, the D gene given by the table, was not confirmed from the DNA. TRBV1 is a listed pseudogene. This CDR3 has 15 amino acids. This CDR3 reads CTSSQGGDCTDTQYF. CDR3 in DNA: TGCACCAGCAGCCAAGGGGGGGACTGCACAGATACGCAGTATTTT.

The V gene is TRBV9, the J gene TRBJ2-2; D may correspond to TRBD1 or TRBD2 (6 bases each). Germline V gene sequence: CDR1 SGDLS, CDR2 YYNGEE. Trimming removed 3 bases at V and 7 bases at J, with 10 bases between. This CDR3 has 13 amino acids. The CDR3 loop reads CASSEGGLGELFF. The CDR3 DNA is TGTGCCAGCAGCGAGGGGGGCCTCGGGGAGCTGTTTTTT. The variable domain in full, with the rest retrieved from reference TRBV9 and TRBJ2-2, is DSGVTQTPKHLITATGQRVTLRCSPRSGDLSVYWYQQSLDQGLQFLIQYYNGEERAKGNILERFSAQQFPDLHSELNLSSLELGDSALYFCASSEGGLGELFFGEGSRLTVL.

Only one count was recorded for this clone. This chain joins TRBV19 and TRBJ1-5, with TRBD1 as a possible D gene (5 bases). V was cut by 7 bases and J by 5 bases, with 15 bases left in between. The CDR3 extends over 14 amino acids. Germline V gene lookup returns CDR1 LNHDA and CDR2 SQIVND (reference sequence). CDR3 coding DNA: TGTGCCAGTACTTACACAGGCCCCGATCAGCCCCAGCATTTT. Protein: CASTYTGPDQPQHF. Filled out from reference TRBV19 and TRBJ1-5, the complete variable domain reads DGGITQSPKYLFRKEGQNVTLSCEQNLNHDAMYWYRQDPGQGLRLIYYSQIVNDFQKGDIAEGYSVSREKKESFPLTVTSAQKNPTAFYLCASTYTGPDQPQHFGDGTRLSIL.

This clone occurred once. CDR3 DNA: TGTGCCAGCAGTCCTAAACGGACAGGGGTTGAAAAACTGTTTTTT. Its protein product is CASSPKRTGVEKLFF. J is TRBJ1-4 and V is TRBV7-9, with 9 bases that match TRBD1. With V trimmed by 6 bases and J by 7 bases, 9 bases remained unmatched. There are 15 residues in the CDR3. Germline CDR1 and CDR2: SEHNR and FQNEAQ (reference sequence).

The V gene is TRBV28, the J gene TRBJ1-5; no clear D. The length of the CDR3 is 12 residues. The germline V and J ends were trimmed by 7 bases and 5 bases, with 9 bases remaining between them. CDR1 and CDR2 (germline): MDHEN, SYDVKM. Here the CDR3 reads CASTLPYQPQHF. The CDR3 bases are TGTGCCAGCACCCTTCCCTATCAGCCCCAGCATTTT.

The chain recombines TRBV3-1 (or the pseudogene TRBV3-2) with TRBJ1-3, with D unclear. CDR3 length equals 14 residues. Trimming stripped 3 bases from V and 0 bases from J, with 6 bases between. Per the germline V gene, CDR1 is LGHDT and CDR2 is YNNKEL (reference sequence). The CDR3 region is CASSHRISGNTIYF. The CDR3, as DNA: TGTGCCAGCAGCCACAGGATCTCTGGAAACACCATATATTTT.

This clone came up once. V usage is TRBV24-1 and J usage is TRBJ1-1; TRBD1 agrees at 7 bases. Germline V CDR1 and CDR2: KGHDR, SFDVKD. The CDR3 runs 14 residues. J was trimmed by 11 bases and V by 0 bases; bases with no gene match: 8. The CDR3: CATSDLGQVVGAFF. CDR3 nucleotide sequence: TGTGCCACCAGTGATTTGGGACAGGTAGTTGGGGCTTTCTTT.

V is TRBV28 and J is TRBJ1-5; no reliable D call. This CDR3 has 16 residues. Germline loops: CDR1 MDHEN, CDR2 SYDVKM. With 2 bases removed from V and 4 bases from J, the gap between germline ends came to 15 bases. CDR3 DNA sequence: TGTGCCAGCAGTTTAGCCGTTGTCCCGAGGAATCAGCCCCAGCATTTT. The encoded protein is CASSLAVVPRNQPQHF.

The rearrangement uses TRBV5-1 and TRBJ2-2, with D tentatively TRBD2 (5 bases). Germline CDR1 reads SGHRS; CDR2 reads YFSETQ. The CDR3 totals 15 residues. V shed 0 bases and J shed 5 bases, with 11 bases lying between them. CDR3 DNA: TGCGCCAGCAGCTTGGCGGGTTCGGGGACCGGGGAGCTGTTTTTT. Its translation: CASSLAGSGTGELFF.

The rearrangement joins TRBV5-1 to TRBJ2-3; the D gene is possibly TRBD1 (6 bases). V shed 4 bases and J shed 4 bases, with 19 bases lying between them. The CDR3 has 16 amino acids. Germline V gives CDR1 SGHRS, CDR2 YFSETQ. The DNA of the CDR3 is TGCGCCAGCAGCCAGCGGACGGGTGAGGGGGCAGATACGCAGTATTTT. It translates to CASSQRTGEGADTQYF.